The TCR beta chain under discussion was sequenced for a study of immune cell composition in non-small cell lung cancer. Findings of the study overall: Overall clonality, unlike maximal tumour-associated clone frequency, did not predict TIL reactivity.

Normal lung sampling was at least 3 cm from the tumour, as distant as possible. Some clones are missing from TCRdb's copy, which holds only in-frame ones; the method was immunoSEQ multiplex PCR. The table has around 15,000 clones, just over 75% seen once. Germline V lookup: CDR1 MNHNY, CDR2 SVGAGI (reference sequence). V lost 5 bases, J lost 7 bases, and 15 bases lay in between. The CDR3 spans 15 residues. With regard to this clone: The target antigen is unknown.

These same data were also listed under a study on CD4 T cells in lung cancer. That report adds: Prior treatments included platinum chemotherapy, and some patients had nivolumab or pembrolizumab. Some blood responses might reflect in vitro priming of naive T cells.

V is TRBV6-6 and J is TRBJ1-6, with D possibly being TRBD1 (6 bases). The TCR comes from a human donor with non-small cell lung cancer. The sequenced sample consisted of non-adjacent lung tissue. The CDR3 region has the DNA TGTGCCAGCAGTCGCAGTCTAGACAGGAATTCACCCCTCCACTTT. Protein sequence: CASSRSLDRNSPLHF.